This T cell receptor beta chain came from a study of PD-1 blockade in classical Hodgkin lymphoma. Study observations and caveats: By C4D1 there was a significant rise in CD4+ TCR diversity but not in CD8+ TCR diversity. Patients with an early start, nivolumab under 1 year after ASCT, were excluded.

TCRdb's table, derived via immunoSEQ multiplex PCR, lists solely in-frame clones and lacks some. The table records 46,000 or so clones, 65% to 85% of them present only once. The patients all showed relapse after autologous stem cell transplantation, while their brentuximab vedotin exposure varied. The germline V gene has CDR1 MNHEY and CDR2 SMNVEV (reference sequence). Trimming removed 6 bases at V and 2 bases at J, with 22 bases between. The CDR3 has 17 amino acids. Comment on this clone: Its antigen is unidentified.

Sequencing was performed on peripheral blood mononuclear cells (PBMCs), taken at baseline. V gene TRBV27 combines with J gene TRBJ1-2; a possible D gene is TRBD1 (6 bases). This clonotype was sampled from a human donor with classical Hodgkin lymphoma. This CDR3 is CASRTIGLTGENYGYTF. The CDR3 nucleotides read TGTGCCAGCAGGACGATAGGTTTGACAGGCGAGAACTATGGCTACACCTTC.